These T cell receptor beta chains were read from a single sample in a study of blood T cell repertoires in COVID-19. Assay: immunoSEQ multiplex PCR; the TCRdb copy retains only in-frame clones and omits some. Among about 220,000 clones listed, roughly nine tenths were seen once. The sample taken for sequencing was peripheral blood. These receptors all come from a man in his forties with active or convalescent COVID-19. Each CDR3 is given with its conserved first and last residue. D genes are given only for firm matches. Only some rows state a clone size, as once, few, many or a class for expanded clones.

j_call v_call d_call clone_size cdr3_aa cdr3_nt
TRBJ2-3 TRBV11-2 . . CASSPLARRTDTQYF TGTGCCAGCAGCCCCCTAGCTCGGCGCACAGATACGCAGTATTTT
TRBJ2-3 TRBV25-1 . . CASNKPGQREGVDTQYF TGTGCCAGCAACAAACCGGGACAAAGGGAGGGTGTAGATACGCAGTATTTT
TRBJ1-5 TRBV27 . . CASAPSGGPSNQPQHF TGTGCCAGCGCCCCAAGCGGAGGGCCGAGCAATCAGCCCCAGCATTTT
TRBJ2-5 TRBV5-1 . . CASSLGGRTRETQYF TGCGCCAGCAGCTTGGGAGGGAGGACCCGGGAGACCCAGTACTTC
TRBJ2-7 TRBV7-3 . . CASSLTGGEVAYEQYF TGTGCCAGCAGCTTAACCGGAGGGGAGGTCGCCTACGAGCAGTACTTC
TRBJ2-5 TRBV5-4 . . CASSLGPGEQTQYF TGTGCCAGCAGCTTGGGTCCAGGGGAGCAGACCCAGTACTTC
TRBJ1-5 TRBV18 TRBD1 few CASSVGQGSNQPQHF TGTGCCAGCTCAGTAGGACAGGGCAGCAATCAGCCCCAGCATTTT
TRBJ1-4 TRBV6-5 . . CASIGGRGEKLFF TGTGCCAGCATCGGAGGGCGCGGTGAAAAACTGTTTTTT
TRBJ1-1 TRBV2 . . CASTRTVESFF TGTGCCAGCACCAGGACAGTGGAATCTTTCTTT
TRBJ1-6 TRBV12-3/TRBV12-4 . . CASSFNSRSPLHF TGTGCCAGCAGTTTCAACAGTCGTTCACCCCTCCACTTT
TRBJ2-1 TRBV18 TRBD1 . CASSPDRGSYNEQFF TGTGCCAGCTCACCTGACAGGGGTTCCTACAATGAGCAGTTCTTC
TRBJ2-1 TRBV3-1/TRBV3-2 TRBD1 . CASSDRGREQFF TGTGCCAGCAGCGACAGGGGAAGGGAGCAGTTCTTC
TRBJ1-1 TRBV6-5 TRBD1 . CASSLSGTVEAFF TGTGCCAGCAGTTTATCCGGGACAGTGGAAGCTTTCTTT
TRBJ2-5 TRBV9 . . CASSVGPGQETQYF TGTGCCAGCAGCGTAGGACCAGGGCAAGAGACCCAGTACTTC
TRBJ2-1 TRBV27 TRBD2 . CASSLLAGGVGEQFF TGTGCCAGCAGTTTACTAGCGGGAGGCGTTGGGGAGCAGTTCTTC
TRBJ2-4 TRBV29-1 . . CSVARQTAKNIQYF TGCAGCGTTGCACGACAGACAGCCAAAAACATTCAGTACTTC
TRBJ2-1 TRBV28 . . CASSSTRLTYNEQFF TGTGCCAGCAGTTCGACTCGCCTGACCTACAATGAGCAGTTCTTC
TRBJ1-1 TRBV30 . . CAWSYGQGVSAFF TGTGCCTGGAGTTACGGCCAGGGCGTTTCAGCTTTCTTT
TRBJ1-3 TRBV24-1 . . CATSDSTYPQGDPGNTIYF TGTGCCACCAGTGATTCAACTTACCCACAGGGTGACCCTGGAAACACCATATATTTT
TRBJ1-4 TRBV4-2 . . CASSQDRVEKLFF TGTGCCAGCAGCCAAGATCGGGTTGAAAAACTGTTTTTT
TRBJ1-2 TRBV19 . . CASSRQFQPHNYGYTF TGTGCCAGTAGCCGCCAGTTCCAACCGCATAACTATGGCTACACCTTC
TRBJ1-1 TRBV19 TRBD1 . CASSLGTGGRITTEAFF TGTGCCAGTAGTCTCGGGACAGGGGGGAGGATTACGACTGAAGCTTTCTTT
TRBJ2-1 TRBV28 . . CASSSRGDAGNEQFF TGTGCCAGCAGTTCACGCGGGGACGCGGGGAATGAGCAGTTCTTC
TRBJ2-3 TRBV3-1/TRBV3-2 TRBD2 once CASSSRLAGGSDTQYF TGTGCCAGCAGCTCCCGACTAGCGGGGGGATCAGATACGCAGTATTTT
TRBJ2-2 TRBV4-1 TRBD2 . CASSHPASTSGGRGTGELFF TGCGCCAGCAGCCACCCTGCCTCGACTAGCGGGGGGCGCGGCACCGGGGAGCTGTTTTTT
TRBJ2-1 TRBV13 TRBD2 . CASGYRGVTPYNEQFF TGTGCCAGCGGATACCGGGGGGTTACACCCTACAATGAGCAGTTCTTC
TRBJ2-5 TRBV28 TRBD1 many CASVPSTGAAGDQYF TGTGCCAGCGTACCCTCGACAGGGGCCGCTGGGGACCAGTACTTC
TRBJ1-1 TRBV3-1/TRBV3-2 . . CASSPQGSTEAFF TGTGCCAGCAGTCCTCAGGGGAGCACTGAAGCTTTCTTT
TRBJ1-2 TRBV18 . . CASSPLSQDGYTF TGTGCCAGCTCACCGTTATCACAGGATGGCTACACCTTC
TRBJ1-2 TRBV29-1 . . CSARGSAYGYTF TGCAGCGCCCGCGGGTCGGCCTATGGCTACACCTTC
TRBJ1-1 TRBV5-6 . . CASSVVGGNTEAFF TGTGCCAGCAGCGTAGTGGGGGGTAACACTGAAGCTTTCTTT
TRBJ1-3 TRBV18 . . CASSPDTSGNTIYF TGTGCCAGCTCACCGGACACCTCTGGAAACACCATATATTTT
TRBJ2-5 TRBV5-6 . . CASSFPGVETQYF TGTGCCAGCAGCTTCCCGGGAGTAGAGACCCAGTACTTC
TRBJ1-5 TRBV10-1 TRBD1 . CASSAARGPQPQHF TGCGCCAGCAGTGCGGCCAGGGGGCCTCAGCCCCAGCATTTT
TRBJ1-5 TRBV5-4 TRBD1 . CASSLNQGVNQPQHF TGTGCCAGCAGCTTGAATCAGGGGGTAAATCAGCCCCAGCATTTT
TRBJ1-5 TRBV30 . . CACGGDQPQHF TGTGCCTGCGGGGGGGATCAGCCCCAGCATTTT
TRBJ1-2 TRBV6-5 . once CASTPYPGDYGYTF TGTGCCAGCACCCCATATCCCGGGGATTATGGCTACACCTTC
TRBJ1-1 TRBV15 . . CATSRDTAPGTEAFF TGTGCCACCAGCAGAGATACGGCACCGGGGACTGAAGCTTTCTTT
TRBJ2-6 TRBV19 TRBD2 few CASSVTSGRTGANVLTF TGTGCCAGTAGCGTGACTAGCGGGAGAACTGGGGCCAACGTCCTGACTTTC
TRBJ1-1 TRBV3-1/TRBV3-2 . once CASSSHGVRGRREAFF TGTGCCAGCAGCAGTCACGGCGTTAGAGGGCGCCGTGAGGCTTTCTTT
TRBJ2-7 TRBV28 . . CASGQVYEQYF TGTGCCAGCGGGCAAGTGTACGAGCAGTACTTC
TRBJ1-4 TRBV5-1 . . CASSLEVEGSRLFF TGCGCCAGCAGCTTGGAGGTTGAGGGTTCGAGACTGTTTTTT
TRBJ2-7 TRBV28 TRBD1 . CASRDRDRTYEQYF TGTGCCAGCAGAGACCGGGACAGGACCTACGAGCAGTACTTC
TRBJ1-2 TRBV18 . . CASSLGTLFNYGYTF TGTGCCAGCTCCTTGGGGACTCTTTTTAACTATGGCTACACCTTC
TRBJ2-1 TRBV5-6 . . CASSTSGPYNEQFF TGTGCCAGCAGCACCAGCGGGCCCTACAATGAGCAGTTCTTC
TRBJ2-1 TRBV24-1 TRBD1 . CATSDPYRGLYNEQFF TGTGCCACCAGTGACCCTTACAGGGGGCTCTACAATGAGCAGTTCTTC
TRBJ1-1 TRBV6-6 . once CASSYSTGGDTEAFF TGTGCCAGCAGTTACTCGACGGGGGGGGACACTGAAGCTTTCTTT
TRBJ2-5 TRBV25-1 . . CASSPPGTRKETQYF TGTGCCAGCAGTCCCCCCGGGACAAGAAAAGAGACCCAGTACTTC
TRBJ1-6 TRBV5-1 TRBD1 . CASSPETGGSSPLHF TGCGCCAGCAGCCCCGAGACAGGGGGCAGTTCACCCCTCCACTTT
TRBJ2-1 TRBV27 TRBD2 . CASKTSGKGDEQFF TGTGCCAGCAAGACTAGCGGGAAAGGTGATGAGCAGTTCTTC
TRBJ2-4 TRBV11-2 . . CASSLAESVQYF TGTGCCAGCAGCTTAGCGGAGTCCGTTCAGTACTTC